This T cell receptor beta chain was obtained from a study of shared clonotypes between healthy human individuals. Study conclusions and caveats: Approximately 4.6% of naive CD4 clonotypes were shared across several donors.

Every subset's genomic DNA went evenly onto several immunoSEQ plates. The data were produced by immunoSEQ multiplex PCR, yet TCRdb's version contains in-frame clones alone and is incomplete. This sample carries about 600,000 clones, 98% of them seen once, and the ten largest clones take 0.3%. Comment on this clone: The target antigen is unknown.

The CDR3 has 15 residues. Per the germline V gene, CDR1 is MNHNY and CDR2 is SVGAGI (reference sequence). Trimming left V 1 base short and J 4 bases short, with 14 bases between. The naive CD8 subset, CD45RO-negative cells positively selected for CCR7, excluded terminally differentiated effector memory CD45RA+ cells. The study enrolled healthy HIV-negative adults without recent acute infections or vaccinations as donors. Sequencing was performed on naive CD8+ T cells sorted from blood. This clonotype was obtained from a man aged 30 to 39 in good health. The chain recombines TRBV6-6 with TRBJ2-7; possibly TRBD2 for D (6 bases). The CDR3 sequence is CASSYLAGSAYEQYF. CDR3 nucleotide sequence: TGTGCCAGCAGTTACTTGGCGGGATCTGCGTACGAGCAGTACTTC.